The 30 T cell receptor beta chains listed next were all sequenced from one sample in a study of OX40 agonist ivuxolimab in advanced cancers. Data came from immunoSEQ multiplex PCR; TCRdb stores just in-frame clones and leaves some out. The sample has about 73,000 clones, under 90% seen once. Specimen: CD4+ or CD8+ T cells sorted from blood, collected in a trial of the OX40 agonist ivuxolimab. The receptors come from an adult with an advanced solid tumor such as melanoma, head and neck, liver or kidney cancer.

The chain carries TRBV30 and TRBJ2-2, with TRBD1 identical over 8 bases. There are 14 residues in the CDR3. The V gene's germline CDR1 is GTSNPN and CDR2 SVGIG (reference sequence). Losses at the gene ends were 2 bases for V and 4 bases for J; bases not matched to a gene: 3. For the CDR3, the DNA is TGTGCCTGGAGTAGACAGGGGCTCACCGGGGAGCTGTTTTTT. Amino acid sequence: CAWSRQGLTGELFF.

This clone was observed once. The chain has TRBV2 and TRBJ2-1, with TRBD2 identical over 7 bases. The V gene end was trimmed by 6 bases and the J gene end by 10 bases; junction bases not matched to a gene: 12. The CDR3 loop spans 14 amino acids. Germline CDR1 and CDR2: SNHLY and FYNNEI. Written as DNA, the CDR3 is TGTGCCAGCAGGATAAGCGGGGCTCTGTCGGAGCAGTTCTTC. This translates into CASRISGALSEQFF.

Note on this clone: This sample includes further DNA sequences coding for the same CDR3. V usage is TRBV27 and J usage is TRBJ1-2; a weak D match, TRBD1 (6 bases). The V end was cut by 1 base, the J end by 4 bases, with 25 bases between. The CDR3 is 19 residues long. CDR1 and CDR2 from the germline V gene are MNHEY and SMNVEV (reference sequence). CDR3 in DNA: TGTGCCAGCAGTTTATACGGTGGGGGTAACTCGGGGGGCCTCTATGGCTACACCTTC. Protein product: CASSLYGGGNSGGLYGYTF.

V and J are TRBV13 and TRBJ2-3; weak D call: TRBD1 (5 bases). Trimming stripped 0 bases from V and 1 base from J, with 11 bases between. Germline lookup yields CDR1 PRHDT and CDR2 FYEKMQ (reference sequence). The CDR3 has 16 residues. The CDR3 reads CASSLGGHVGTDTQYF. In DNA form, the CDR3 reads TGTGCCAGCAGCTTAGGGGGGCATGTTGGCACAGATACGCAGTATTTT.

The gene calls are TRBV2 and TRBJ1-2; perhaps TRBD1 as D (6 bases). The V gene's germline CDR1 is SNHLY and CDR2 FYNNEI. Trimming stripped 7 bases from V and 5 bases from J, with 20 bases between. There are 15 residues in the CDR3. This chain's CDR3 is CASTMAGGLFYGYTF. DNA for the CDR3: TGTGCCAGCACGATGGCTGGGGGGCTATTTTATGGCTACACCTTC.

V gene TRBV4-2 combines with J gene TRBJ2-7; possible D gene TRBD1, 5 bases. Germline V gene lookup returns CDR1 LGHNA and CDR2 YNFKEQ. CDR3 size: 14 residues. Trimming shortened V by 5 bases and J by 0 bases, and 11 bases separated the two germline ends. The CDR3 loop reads CASSTRQTSYEQYF. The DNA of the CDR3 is TGTGCCAGCAGCACCCGACAGACCTCCTACGAGCAGTACTTC.

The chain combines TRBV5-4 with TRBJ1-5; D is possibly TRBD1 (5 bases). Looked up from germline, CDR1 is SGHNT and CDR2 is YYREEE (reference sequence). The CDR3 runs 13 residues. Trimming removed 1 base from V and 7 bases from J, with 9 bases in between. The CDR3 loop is CASSLQGGQPQHF. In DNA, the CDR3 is TGTGCCAGCAGCTTGCAGGGAGGACAGCCCCAGCATTTT.

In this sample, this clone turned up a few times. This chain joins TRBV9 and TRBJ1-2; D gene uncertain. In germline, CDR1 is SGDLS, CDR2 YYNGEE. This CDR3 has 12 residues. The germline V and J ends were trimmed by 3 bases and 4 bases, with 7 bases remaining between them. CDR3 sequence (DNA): TGTGCCAGCAGCGGGAAGGGCTATGGCTACACCTTC. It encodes CASSGKGYGYTF.

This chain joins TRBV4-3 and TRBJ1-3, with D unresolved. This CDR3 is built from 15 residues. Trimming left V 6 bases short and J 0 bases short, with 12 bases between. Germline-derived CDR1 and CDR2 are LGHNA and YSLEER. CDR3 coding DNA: TGCGCCAGCAGTCCACAGATTTTCTCTGGAAACACCATATATTTT. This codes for CASSPQIFSGNTIYF.

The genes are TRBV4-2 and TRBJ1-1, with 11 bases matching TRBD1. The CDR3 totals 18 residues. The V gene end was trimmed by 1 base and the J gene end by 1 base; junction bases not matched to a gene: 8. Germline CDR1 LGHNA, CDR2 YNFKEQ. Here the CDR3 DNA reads TGTGCCAGCAGCCAAGCCCCCGGACAGGGGGCGAAGAACACTGAAGCTTTCTTT. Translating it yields CASSQAPGQGAKNTEAFF.

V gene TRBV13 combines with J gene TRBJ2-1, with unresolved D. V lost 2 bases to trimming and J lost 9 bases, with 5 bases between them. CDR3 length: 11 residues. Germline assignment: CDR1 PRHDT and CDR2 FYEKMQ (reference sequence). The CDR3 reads CASSLKTEQFF. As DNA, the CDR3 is TGTGCCAGCAGCTTAAAAACTGAGCAGTTCTTC. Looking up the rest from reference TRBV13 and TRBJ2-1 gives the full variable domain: AAGVIQSPRHLIKEKRETATLKCYPIPRHDTVYWYQQGPGQDPQFLISFYEKMQSDKGSIPDRFSAQQFSDYHSELNMSSLELGDSALYFCASSLKTEQFFGPGTRLTVL.

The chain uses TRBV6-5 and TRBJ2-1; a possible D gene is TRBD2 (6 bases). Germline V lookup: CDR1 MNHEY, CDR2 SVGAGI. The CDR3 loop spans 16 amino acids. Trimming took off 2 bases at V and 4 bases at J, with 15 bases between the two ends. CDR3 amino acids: CASSYRTGVVYNEQFF. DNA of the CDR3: TGTGCCAGCAGTTACCGTACGGGAGTCGTTTACAATGAGCAGTTCTTC.

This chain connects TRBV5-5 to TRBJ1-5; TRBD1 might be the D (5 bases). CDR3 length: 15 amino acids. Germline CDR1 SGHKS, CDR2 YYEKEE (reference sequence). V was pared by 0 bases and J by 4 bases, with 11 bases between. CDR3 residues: CASSLGGGLNQPQHF. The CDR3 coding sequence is TGTGCCAGCAGCTTGGGCGGGGGGTTAAATCAGCCCCAGCATTTT.

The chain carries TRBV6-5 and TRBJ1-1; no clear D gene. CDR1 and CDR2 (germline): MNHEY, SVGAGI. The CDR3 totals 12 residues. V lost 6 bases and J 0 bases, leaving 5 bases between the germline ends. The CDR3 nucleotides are TGTGCCAGCAGCGAGATGAACACTGAAGCTTTCTTT. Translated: CASSEMNTEAFF.

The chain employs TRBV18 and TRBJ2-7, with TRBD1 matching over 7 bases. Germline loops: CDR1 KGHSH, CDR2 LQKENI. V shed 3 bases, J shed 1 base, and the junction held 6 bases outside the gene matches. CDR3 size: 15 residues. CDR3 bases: TGTGCCAGCTCACCCACAGGGGTCAGGTCCTACGAGCAGTACTTC. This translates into CASSPTGVRSYEQYF.

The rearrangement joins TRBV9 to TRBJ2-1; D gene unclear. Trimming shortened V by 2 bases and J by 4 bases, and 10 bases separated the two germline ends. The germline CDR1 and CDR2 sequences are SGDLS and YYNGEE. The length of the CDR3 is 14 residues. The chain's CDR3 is CASSVHLGYNEQFF. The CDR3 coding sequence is TGTGCCAGCAGCGTCCACCTGGGTTACAATGAGCAGTTCTTC. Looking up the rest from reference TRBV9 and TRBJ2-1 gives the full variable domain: DSGVTQTPKHLITATGQRVTLRCSPRSGDLSVYWYQQSLDQGLQFLIQYYNGEERAKGNILERFSAQQFPDLHSELNLSSLELGDSALYFCASSVHLGYNEQFFGPGTRLTVL.

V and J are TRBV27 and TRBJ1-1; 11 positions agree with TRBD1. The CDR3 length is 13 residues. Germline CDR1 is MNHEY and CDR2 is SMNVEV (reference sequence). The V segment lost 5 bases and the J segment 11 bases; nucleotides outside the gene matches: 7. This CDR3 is CASSEIRDRGAFF. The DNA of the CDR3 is TGTGCCAGCAGTGAAATCCGGGACAGGGGGGCTTTCTTT.

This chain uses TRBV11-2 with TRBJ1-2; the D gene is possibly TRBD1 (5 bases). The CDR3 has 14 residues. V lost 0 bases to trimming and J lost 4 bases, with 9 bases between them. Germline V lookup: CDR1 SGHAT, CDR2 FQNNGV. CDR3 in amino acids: CASSLEPGTYGYTF. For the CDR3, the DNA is TGTGCCAGCAGCTTAGAACCCGGGACCTATGGCTACACCTTC. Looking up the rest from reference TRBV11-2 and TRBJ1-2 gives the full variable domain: EAGVAQSPRYKIIEKRQSVAFWCNPISGHATLYWYQQILGQGPKLLIQFQNNGVVDDSQLPKDRFSAERLKGVDSTLKIQPAKLEDSAVYLCASSLEPGTYGYTFGSGTRLTVV.

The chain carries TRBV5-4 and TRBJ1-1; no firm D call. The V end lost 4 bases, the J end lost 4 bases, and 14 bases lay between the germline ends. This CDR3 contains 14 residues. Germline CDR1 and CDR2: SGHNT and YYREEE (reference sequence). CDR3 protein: CASSLLGSGTEAFF. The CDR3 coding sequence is TGTGCCAGCAGCCTCCTAGGGTCGGGCACTGAAGCTTTCTTT.

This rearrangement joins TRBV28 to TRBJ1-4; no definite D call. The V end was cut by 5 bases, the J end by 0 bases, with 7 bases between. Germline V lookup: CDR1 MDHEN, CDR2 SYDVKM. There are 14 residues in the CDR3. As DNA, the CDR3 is TGTGCCAGCAGTCAGACCCCAACTAATGAAAAACTGTTTTTT. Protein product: CASSQTPTNEKLFF.

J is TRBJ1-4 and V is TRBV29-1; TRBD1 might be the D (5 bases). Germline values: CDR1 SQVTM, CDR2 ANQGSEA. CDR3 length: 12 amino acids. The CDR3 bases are TGCAGTGCGGGACGCAATAATGAAAAACTGTTTTTT. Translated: CSAGRNNEKLFF. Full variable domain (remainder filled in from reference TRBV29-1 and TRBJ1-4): SAVISQKPSRDICQRGTSLTIQCQVDSQVTMMFWYRQQPGQSLTLIATANQGSEATYESGFVIDKFPISRPNLTFSTLTVSNMSPEDSSIYLCSAGRNNEKLFFGSGTQLSVL.

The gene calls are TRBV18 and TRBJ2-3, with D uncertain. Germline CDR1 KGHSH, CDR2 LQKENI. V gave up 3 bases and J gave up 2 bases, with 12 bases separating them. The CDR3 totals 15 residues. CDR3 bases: TGTGCCAGCTCACCCCTCCAGGAGCCCACAGATACGCAGTATTTT. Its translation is CASSPLQEPTDTQYF.

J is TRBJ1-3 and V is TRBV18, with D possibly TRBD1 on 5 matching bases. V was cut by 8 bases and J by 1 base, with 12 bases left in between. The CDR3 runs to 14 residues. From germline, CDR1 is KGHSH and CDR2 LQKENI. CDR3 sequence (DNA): TGTGCCAGCCAAACACAGGAGTCTGGAAACACCATATATTTT. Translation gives CASQTQESGNTIYF.

The CDR3 protein is CASTQDKGQPQHF. The DNA of the CDR3 is TGTGCCAGCACCCAAGATAAGGGACAGCCCCAGCATTTT. The genes are TRBV28 and TRBJ1-5; the D is unclear. Germline V lookup: CDR1 MDHEN, CDR2 SYDVKM. There are 13 residues in the CDR3. Between the trimmed V and J ends, which lost 7 bases and 7 bases, there was a span of 14 bases.

CDR3 nucleotides: TGTGCCAGCAGCTTTGCAGCGAATTCACCCCTCCACTTT. Its translation is CASSFAANSPLHF. The chain carries TRBV5-5 and TRBJ1-6, with D uncertain. V was shortened by 2 bases and J by 7 bases, with 7 bases between the two germline ends. The germline gives CDR1 SGHKS, CDR2 YYEKEE (reference sequence). The CDR3 loop spans 13 amino acids.

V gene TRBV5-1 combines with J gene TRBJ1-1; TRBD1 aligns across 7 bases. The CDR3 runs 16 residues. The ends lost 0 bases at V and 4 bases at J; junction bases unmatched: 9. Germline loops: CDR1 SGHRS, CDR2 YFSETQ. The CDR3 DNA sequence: TGCGCCAGCAGCTTGGCCCAGGGGGTCGGTCGCACTGAAGCTTTCTTT. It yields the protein CASSLAQGVGRTEAFF.

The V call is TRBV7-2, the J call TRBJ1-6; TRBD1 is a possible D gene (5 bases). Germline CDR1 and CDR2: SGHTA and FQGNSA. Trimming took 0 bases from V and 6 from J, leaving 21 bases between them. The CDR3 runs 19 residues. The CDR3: CASSLASQGSILRNSPLHF. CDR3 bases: TGTGCCAGCAGCTTAGCATCCCAGGGCTCTATCTTACGTAATTCACCCCTCCACTTT. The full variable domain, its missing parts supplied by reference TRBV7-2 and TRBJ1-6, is GAGVSQSPSNKVTEKGKDVELRCDPISGHTALYWYRQSLGQGLEFLIYFQGNSAPDKSGLPSDRFSAERTGGSVSTLTIQRTQQEDSAVYLCASSLASQGSILRNSPLHFGNGTRLTVT.

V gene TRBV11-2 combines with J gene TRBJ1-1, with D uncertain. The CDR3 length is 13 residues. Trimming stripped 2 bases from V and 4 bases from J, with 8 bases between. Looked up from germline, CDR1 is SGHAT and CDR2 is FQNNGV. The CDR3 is CASSLMRGTEAFF. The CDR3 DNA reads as TGTGCCAGCAGCTTAATGAGAGGCACTGAAGCTTTCTTT.

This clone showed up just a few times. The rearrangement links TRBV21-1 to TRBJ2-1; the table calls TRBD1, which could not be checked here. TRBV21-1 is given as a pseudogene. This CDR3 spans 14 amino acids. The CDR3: CASSKIPGTAGQFF. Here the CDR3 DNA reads TGTGCCAGCAGCAAAATCCCCGGGACAGCGGGGCAGTTCTTC.

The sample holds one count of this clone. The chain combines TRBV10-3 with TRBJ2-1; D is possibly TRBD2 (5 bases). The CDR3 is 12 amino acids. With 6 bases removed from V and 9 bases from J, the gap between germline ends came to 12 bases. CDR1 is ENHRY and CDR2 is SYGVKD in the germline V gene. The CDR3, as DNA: TGTGCCATCAGGCCTGAGGGTGGTGAGCAGTTCTTC. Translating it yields CAIRPEGGEQFF.